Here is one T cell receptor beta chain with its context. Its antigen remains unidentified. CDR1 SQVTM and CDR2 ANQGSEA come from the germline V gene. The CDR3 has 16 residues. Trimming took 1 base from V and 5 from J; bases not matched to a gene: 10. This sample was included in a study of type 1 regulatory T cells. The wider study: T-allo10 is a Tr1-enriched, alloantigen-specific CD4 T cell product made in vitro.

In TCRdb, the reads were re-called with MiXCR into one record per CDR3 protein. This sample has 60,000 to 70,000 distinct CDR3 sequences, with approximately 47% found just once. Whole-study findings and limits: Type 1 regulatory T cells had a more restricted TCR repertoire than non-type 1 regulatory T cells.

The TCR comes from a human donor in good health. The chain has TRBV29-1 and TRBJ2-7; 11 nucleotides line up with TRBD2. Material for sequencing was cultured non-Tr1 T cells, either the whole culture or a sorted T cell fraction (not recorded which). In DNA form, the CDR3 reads TGCAGCGTTGAAGGCCAGGTAGCGGGGGGGCGCAACGAGCAGTACTTC. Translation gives CSVEGQVAGGRNEQYF.